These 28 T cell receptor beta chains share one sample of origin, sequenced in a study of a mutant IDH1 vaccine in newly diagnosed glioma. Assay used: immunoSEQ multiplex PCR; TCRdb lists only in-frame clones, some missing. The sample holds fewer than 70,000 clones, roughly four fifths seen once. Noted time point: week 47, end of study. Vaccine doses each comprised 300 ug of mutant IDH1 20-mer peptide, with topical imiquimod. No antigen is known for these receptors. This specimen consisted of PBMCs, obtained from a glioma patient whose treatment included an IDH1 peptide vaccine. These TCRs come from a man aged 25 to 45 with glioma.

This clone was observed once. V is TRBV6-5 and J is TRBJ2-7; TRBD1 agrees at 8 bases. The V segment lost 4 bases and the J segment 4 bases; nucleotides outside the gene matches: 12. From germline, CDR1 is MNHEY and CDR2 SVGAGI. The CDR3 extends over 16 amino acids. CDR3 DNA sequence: TGTGCCAGCAGTTCGTCGCACAGGGGGAAAAGGTACGAGCAGTACTTC. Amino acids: CASSSSHRGKRYEQYF.

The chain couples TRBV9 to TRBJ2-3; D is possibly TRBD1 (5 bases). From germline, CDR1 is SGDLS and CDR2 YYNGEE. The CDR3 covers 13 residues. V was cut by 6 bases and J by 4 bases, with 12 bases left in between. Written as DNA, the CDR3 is TGTGCCAGCACAGGGAACTCTGCAGATACGCAGTATTTT. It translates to CASTGNSADTQYF.

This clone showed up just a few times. CDR3 amino acids: CASYTGDLPMNTEAFF. As DNA, the CDR3 is TGCGCCAGCTATACAGGGGACCTACCGATGAACACTGAAGCTTTCTTT. The rearrangement uses TRBV5-1 and TRBJ1-1, with TRBD1 identical over 7 bases. Germline V gene sequence: CDR1 SGHRS, CDR2 YFSETQ. The CDR3 runs to 16 residues. The trim removed 7 bases at V and 0 bases at J, leaving 12 bases unmatched.

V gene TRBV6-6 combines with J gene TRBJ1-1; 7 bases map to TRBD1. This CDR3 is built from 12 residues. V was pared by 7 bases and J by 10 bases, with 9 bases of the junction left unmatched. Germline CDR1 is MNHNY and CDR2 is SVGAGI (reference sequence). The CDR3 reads CASTGTSGGAFF. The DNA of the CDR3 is TGTGCCAGCACCGGGACGTCAGGGGGAGCTTTCTTT.

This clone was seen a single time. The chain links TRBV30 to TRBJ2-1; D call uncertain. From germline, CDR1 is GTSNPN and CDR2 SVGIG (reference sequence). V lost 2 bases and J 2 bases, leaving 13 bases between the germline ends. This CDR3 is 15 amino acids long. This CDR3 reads CAWSRTSDPYNEQFF. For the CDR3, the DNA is TGTGCCTGGAGTCGGACGTCGGATCCCTACAATGAGCAGTTCTTC.

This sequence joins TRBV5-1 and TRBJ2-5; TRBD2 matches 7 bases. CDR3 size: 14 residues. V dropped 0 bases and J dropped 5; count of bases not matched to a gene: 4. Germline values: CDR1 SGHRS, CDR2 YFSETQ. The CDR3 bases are TGCGCCAGCAGCTTGGGGCCGCGGGGGGAGACCCAGTACTTC. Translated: CASSLGPRGETQYF.

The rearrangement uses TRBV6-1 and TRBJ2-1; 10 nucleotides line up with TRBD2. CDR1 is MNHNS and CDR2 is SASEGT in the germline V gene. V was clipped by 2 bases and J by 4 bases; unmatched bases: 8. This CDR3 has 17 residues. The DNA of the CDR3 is TGTGCCAGCAGTGAATTGGTAGCGGGGGGTCAATACAATGAGCAGTTCTTC. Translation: CASSELVAGGQYNEQFF.

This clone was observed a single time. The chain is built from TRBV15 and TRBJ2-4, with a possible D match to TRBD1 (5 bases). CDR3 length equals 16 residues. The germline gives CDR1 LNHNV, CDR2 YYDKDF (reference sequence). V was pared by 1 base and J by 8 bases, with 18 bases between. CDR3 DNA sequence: TGTGCCACCAGCAGAGTGGTTGGGGCCGAGTTTCACATTCAGTACTTC. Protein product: CATSRVVGAEFHIQYF.

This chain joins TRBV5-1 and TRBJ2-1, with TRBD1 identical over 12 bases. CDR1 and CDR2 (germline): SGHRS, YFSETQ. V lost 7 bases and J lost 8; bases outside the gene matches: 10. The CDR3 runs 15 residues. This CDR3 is CASAGSGTGGHEQFF. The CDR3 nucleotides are TGCGCCAGCGCTGGTTCTGGGACAGGGGGCCATGAGCAGTTCTTC.

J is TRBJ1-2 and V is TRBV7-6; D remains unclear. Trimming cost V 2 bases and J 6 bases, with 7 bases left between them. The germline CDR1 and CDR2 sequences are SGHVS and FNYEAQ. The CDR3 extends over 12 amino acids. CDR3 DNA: TGTGCCAGCAGCTTACGCGGGAATGGCTACACCTTC. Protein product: CASSLRGNGYTF. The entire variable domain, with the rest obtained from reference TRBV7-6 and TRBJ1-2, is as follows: GAGVSQSPRYKVTKRGQDVALRCDPISGHVSLYWYRQALGQGPEFLTYFNYEAQQDKSGLPNDRFSAERPEGSISTLTIQRTEQRDSAMYRCASSLRGNGYTFGSGTRLTVV.

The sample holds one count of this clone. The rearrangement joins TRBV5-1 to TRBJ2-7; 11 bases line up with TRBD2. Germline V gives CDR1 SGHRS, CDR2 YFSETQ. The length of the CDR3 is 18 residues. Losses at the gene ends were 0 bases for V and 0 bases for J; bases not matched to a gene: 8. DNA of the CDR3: TGCGCCAGCAGCTTGGGGTCTAGCGGGGGGACCAGCTCCTACGAGCAGTACTTC. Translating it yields CASSLGSSGGTSSYEQYF.

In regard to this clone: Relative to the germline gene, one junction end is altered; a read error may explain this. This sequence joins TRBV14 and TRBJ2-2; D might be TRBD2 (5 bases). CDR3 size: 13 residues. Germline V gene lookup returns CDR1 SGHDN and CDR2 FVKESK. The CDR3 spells CASSPPITGKLFF. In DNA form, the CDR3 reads TGTGCCAGCAGCCCCCCGATCACCGGGAAGCTGTTTTTT.

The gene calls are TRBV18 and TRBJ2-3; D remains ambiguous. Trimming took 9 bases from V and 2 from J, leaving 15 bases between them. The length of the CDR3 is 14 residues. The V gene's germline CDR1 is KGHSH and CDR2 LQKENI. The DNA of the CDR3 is TGTGCCAGTTGCAACCCCACATACACAGATACGCAGTATTTT. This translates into CASCNPTYTDTQYF.

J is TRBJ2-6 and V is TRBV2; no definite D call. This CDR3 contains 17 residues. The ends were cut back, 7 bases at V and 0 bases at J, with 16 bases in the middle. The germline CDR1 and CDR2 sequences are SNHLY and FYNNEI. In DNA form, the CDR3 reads TGTGCCAGCAACCTCCGGGTCAGCTACTCTGGGGCCAACGTCCTGACTTTC. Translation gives CASNLRVSYSGANVLTF.

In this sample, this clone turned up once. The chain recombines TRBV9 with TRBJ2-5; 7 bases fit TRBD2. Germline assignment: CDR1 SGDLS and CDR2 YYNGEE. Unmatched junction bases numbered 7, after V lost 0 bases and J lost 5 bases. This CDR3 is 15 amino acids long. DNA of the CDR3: TGTGCCAGCAGCGTAGGAGCGGGGCCGGGTGAGACCCAGTACTTC. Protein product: CASSVGAGPGETQYF. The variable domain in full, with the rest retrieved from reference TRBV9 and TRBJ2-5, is DSGVTQTPKHLITATGQRVTLRCSPRSGDLSVYWYQQSLDQGLQFLIQYYNGEERAKGNILERFSAQQFPDLHSELNLSSLELGDSALYFCASSVGAGPGETQYFGPGTRLLVL.

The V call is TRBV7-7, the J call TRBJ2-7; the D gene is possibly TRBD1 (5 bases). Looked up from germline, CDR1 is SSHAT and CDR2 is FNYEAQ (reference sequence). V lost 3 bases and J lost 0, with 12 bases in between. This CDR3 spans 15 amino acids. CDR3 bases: TGTGCCAGCAGCTTGTCTCAGGGAACCTCCTACGAGCAGTACTTC. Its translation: CASSLSQGTSYEQYF.

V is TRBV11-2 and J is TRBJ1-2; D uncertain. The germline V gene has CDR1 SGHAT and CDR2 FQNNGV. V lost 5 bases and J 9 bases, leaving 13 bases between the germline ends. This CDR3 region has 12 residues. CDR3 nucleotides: TGTGCCAGCAGCCCCTGGGAGACAAGCTACACCTTC. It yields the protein CASSPWETSYTF.

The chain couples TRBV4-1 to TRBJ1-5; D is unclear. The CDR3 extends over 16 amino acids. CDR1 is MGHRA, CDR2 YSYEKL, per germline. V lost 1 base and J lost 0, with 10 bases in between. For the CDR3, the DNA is TGCGCCAGCAGCCAAGTGGCAGGCGTTAGCAATCAGCCCCAGCATTTT. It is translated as CASSQVAGVSNQPQHF.

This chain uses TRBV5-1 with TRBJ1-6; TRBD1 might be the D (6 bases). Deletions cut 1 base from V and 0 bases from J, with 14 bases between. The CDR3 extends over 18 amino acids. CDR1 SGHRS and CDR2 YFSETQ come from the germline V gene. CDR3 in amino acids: CASSLNPGGGSYNSPLHF. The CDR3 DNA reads TGCGCCAGCAGCTTGAACCCAGGAGGGGGCTCCTATAATTCACCCCTCCACTTT.

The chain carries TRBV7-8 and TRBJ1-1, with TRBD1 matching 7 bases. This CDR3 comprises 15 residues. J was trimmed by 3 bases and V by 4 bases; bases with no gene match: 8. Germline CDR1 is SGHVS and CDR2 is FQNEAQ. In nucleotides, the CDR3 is TGTGCCAGCAGCTCAGGGGACAGAGCGTACACTGAAGCTTTCTTT. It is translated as CASSSGDRAYTEAFF.

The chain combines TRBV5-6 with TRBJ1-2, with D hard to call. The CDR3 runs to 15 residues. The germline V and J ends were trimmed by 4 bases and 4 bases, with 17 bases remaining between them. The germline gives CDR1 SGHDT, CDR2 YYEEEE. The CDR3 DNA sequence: TGTGCCAGCAGCGGTGTTGGGGTTGCGGTCTATGGCTACACCTTC. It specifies CASSGVGVAVYGYTF.

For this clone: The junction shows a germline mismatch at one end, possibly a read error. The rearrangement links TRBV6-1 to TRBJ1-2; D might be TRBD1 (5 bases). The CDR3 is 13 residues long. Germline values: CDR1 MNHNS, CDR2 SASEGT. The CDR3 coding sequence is TGTGCCAGCAGGACCGGGACTAATTATGGCTACACCTTC. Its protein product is CASRTGTNYGYTF.

The DNA for the CDR3 is TGTGCCAGCAGTGAAGCGCTAGCCTATGAGCAGTTCTTC. As protein: CASSEALAYEQFF. The gene calls are TRBV2 and TRBJ2-1, with D possibly TRBD2 on 5 matching bases. CDR1 and CDR2 from the germline V gene are SNHLY and FYNNEI. The CDR3 is 13 amino acids. Between the trimmed V and J ends, which lost 0 bases and 8 bases, there was a span of 8 bases.

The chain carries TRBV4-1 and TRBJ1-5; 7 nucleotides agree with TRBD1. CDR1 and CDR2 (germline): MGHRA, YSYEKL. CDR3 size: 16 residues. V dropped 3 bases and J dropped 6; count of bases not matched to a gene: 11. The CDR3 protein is CASSHPEGAGVQPQHF. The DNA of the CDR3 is TGCGCCAGCAGCCACCCGGAGGGGGCTGGGGTTCAGCCCCAGCATTTT.

CDR3 sequence: CASSLSVSGGAADTQYF. The CDR3, as DNA: TGCGCCAGCAGCTTGTCGGTCAGCGGGGGGGCCGCAGATACGCAGTATTTT. The V gene is TRBV5-1, the J gene TRBJ2-3; TRBD2 matches 10 bases. The trim removed 1 base at V and 4 bases at J, leaving 9 bases unmatched. The CDR3 spans 17 residues. Germline V gene data show CDR1 as SGHRS and CDR2 as YFSETQ.

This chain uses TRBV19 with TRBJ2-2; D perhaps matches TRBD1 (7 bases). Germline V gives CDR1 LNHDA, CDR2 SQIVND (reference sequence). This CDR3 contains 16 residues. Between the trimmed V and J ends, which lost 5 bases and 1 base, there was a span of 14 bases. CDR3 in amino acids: CASSPGDSRNTGELFF. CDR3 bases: TGTGCCAGTAGTCCGGGGGACAGCCGGAACACCGGGGAGCTGTTTTTT.

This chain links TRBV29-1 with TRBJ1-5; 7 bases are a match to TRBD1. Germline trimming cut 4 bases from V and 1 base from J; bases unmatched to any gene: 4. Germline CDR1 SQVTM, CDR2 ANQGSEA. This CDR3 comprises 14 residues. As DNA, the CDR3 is TGCAGCGTTGCGACAGGGTCCAGCAATCAGCCCCAGCATTTT. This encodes CSVATGSSNQPQHF.

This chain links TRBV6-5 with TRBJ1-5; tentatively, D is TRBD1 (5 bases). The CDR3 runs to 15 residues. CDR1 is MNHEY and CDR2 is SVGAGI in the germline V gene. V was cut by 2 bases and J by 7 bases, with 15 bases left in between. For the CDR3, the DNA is TGTGCCAGCAGTTACGAAAGGGGCGCAGCCCAGCCCCAGCATTTT. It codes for CASSYERGAAQPQHF.